This T cell receptor (beta chain) was profiled in a study of cytomegalovirus exposure and HLA in healthy donors. Study context: An earlier analysis found fewer than 140 million unique TCR beta sequences from 200 million or so T cells. Falling in the Caucasian-associated ancestry cluster were 80% to 85% of approximately 410 genotyped donors. Study-wide points: Most subjects' HLA-A and HLA-B alleles were reportedly predicted from TCR beta sequences. Across all donors, roughly uniform sequencing depth was an assumption of the presence/absence analyses.

The CDR3 consists of 14 residues. Germline lookup yields CDR1 MNHEY and CDR2 SVGAGI. V trimming: 2 bases; J trimming: 4 bases; junction bases outside the gene matches: 2. Primers for the PCR totalled 60 Vbeta and 13 Jbeta. Produced via immunoSEQ multiplex PCR; TCRdb's table is partial and in-frame only. The repertoire has about 200,000 clones, over 60% of them found once; the top ten carry approximately 1.1%. In regard to this clone: Its antigen is as yet unknown.

This clonotype was obtained from a middle-aged woman in good health and CMV-seronegative. Sequenced: PBMCs. This chain connects TRBV6-5 to TRBJ2-7; 10 bases fit TRBD2. CDR3 sequence: CASSYRTSGYEQYF. In DNA form, the CDR3 reads TGTGCCAGCAGTTACAGGACTAGCGGTTACGAGCAGTACTTC.